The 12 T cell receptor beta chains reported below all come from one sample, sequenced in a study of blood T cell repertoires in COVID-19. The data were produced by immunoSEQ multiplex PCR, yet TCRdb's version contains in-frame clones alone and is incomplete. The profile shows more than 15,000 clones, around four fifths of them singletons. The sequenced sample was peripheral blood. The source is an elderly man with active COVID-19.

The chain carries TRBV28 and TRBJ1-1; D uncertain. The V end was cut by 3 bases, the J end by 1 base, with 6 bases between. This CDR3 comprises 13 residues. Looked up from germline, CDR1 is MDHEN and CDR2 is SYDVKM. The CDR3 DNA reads TGTGCCAGCAGTTTTTCACAGAACACTGAAGCTTTCTTT. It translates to CASSFSQNTEAFF.

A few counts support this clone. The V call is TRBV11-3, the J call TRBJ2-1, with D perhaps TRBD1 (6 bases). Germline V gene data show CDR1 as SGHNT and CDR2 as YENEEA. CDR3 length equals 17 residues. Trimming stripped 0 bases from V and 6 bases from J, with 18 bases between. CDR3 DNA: TGTGCCAGCAGCTTAGATAGTGGGCAGGGGAAGGTCAATGAGCAGTTCTTC. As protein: CASSLDSGQGKVNEQFF.

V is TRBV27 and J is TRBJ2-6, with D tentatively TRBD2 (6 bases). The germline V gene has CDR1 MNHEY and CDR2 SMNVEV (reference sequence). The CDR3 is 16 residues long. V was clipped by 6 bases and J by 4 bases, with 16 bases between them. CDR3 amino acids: CASRNAGGAGANVLTF. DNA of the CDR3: TGTGCCAGCAGGAACGCAGGAGGGGCCGGGGCCAACGTCCTGACTTTC. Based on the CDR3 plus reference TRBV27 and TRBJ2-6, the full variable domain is EAQVTQNPRYLITVTGKKLTVTCSQNMNHEYMSWYRQDPGLGLRQIYYSMNVEVTDKGDVPEGYKVSRKEKRNFPLILESPSPNQTSLYFCASRNAGGAGANVLTFGAGSRLTVL.

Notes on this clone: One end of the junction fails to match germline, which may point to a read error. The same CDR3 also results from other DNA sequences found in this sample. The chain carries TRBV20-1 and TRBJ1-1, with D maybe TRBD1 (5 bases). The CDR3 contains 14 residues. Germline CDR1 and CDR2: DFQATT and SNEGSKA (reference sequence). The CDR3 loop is CSASRAGMNTEAFF. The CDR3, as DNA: TGCAGCGCTAGTAGGGCAGGGATGAACACTGAAGCTTTCTTT.

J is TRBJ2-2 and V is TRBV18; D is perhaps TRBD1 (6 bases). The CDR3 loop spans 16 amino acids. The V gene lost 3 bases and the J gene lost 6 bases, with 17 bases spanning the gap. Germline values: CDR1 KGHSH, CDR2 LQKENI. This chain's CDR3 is CASSPMEQGIAGELFF. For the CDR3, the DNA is TGTGCCAGCTCACCGATGGAACAGGGTATCGCCGGGGAGCTGTTTTTT.

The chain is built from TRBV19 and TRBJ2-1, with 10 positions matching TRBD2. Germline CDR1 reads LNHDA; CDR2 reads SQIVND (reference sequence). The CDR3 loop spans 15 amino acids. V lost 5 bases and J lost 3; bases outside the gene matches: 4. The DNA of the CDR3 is TGTGCCAGTAGTTGGCTAGCGGGGGACTACAATGAGCAGTTCTTC. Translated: CASSWLAGDYNEQFF.

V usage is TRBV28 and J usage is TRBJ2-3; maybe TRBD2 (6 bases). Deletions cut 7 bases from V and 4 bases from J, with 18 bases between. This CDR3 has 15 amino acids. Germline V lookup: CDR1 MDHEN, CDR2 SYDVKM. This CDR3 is CASTSREHHADTQYF. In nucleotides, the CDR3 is TGTGCCAGCACCTCCCGGGAGCACCACGCAGATACGCAGTATTTT.

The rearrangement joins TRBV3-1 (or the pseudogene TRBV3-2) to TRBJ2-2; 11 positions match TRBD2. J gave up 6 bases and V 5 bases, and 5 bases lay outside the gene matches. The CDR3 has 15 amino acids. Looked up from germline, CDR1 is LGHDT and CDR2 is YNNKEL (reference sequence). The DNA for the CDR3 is TGTGCCAGCAGCACCATAGCGGGAGGGTCCGGGGAGCTGTTTTTT. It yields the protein CASSTIAGGSGELFF.

The CDR3 sequence is CASSQSQRSGTYEQYF. CDR3 DNA sequence: TGTGCCAGCAGCCAATCCCAGAGGAGCGGGACCTACGAGCAGTACTTC. The chain carries TRBV4-2 and TRBJ2-7; 7 bases agree with TRBD2. CDR1 LGHNA and CDR2 YNFKEQ come from the germline V gene. Unmatched junction bases numbered 9, after V lost 2 bases and J lost 2 bases. The CDR3 contains 16 residues.

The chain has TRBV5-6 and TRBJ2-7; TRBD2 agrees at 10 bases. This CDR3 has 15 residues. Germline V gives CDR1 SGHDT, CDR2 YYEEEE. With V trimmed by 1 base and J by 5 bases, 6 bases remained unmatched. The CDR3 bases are TGTGCCAGCAGCTTGATGGGACTAGCGATCGACGAGCAGTACTTC. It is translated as CASSLMGLAIDEQYF.

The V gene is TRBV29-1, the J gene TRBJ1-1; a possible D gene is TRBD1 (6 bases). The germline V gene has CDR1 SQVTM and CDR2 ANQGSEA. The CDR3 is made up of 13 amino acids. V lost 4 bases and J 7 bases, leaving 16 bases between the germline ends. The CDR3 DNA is TGCAGCGTTGTACAGGCAGGGGTAGGTGAAGCTTTCTTT. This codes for CSVVQAGVGEAFF.

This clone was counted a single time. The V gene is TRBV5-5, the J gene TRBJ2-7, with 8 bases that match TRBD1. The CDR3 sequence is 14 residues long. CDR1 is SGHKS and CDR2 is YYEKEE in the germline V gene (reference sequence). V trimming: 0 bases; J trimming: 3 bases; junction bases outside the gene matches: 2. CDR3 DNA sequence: TGTGCCAGCAGCTTGGACAGGGGGAGCTACGAGCAGTACTTC. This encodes CASSLDRGSYEQYF.